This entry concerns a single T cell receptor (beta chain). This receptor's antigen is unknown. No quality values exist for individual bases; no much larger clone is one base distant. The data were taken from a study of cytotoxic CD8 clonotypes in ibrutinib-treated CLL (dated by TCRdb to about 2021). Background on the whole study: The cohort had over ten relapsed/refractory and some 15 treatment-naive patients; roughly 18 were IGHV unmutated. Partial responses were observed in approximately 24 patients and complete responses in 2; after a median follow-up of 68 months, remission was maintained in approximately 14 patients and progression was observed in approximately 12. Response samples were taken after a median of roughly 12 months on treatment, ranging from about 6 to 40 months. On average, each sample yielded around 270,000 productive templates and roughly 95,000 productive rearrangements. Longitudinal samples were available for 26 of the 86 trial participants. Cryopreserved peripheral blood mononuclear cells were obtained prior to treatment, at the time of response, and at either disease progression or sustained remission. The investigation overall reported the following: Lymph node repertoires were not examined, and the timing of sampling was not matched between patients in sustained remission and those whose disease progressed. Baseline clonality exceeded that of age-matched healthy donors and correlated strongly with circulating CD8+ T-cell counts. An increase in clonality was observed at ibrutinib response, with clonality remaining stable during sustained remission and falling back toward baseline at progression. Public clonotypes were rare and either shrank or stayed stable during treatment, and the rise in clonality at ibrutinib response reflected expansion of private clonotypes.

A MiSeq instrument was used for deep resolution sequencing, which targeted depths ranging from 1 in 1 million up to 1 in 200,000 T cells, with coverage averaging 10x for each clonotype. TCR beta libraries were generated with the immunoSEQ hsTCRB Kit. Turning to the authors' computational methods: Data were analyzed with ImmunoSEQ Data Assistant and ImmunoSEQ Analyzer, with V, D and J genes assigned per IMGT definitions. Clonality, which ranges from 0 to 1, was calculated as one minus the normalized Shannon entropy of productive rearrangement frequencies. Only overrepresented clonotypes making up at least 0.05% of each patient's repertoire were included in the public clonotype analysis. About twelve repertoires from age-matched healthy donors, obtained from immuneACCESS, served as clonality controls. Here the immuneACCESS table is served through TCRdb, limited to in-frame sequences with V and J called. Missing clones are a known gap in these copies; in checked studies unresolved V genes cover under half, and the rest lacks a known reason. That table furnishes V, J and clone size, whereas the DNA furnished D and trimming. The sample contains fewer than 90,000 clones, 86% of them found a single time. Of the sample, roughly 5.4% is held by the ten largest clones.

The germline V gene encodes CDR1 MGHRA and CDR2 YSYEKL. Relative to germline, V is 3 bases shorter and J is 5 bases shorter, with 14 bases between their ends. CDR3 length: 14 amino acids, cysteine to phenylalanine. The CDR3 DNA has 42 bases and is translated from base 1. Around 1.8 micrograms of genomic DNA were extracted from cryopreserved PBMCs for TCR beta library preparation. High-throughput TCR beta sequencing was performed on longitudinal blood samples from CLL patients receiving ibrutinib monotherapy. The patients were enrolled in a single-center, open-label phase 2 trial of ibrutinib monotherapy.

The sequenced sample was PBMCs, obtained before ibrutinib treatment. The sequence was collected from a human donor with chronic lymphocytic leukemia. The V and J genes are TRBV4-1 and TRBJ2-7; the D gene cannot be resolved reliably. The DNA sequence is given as TGCGCCAGCAGCCAGGCCGCGATCGCAGACGAGCAGTACTTC. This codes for CASSQAAIADEQYF.